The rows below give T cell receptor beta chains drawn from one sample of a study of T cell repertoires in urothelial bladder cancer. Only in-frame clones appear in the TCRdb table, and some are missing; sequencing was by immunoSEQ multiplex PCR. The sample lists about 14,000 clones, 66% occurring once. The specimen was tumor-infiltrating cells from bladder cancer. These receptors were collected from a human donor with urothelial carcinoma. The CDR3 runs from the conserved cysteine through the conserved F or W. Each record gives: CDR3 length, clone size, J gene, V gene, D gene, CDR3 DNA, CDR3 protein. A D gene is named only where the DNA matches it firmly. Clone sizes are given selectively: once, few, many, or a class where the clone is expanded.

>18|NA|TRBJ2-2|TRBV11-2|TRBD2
TGTGCCAGCAGCCCTGCGTATCTCGCTAGCGGACTCACCGGGGAGCTGTTTTTT
CASSPAYLASGLTGELFF
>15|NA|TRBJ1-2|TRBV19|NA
TGTGCCAGTAGTATCCCAGGGAGGCGGGACTATGGCTACACCTTC
CASSIPGRRDYGYTF
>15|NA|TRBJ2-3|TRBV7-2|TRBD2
TGTGCCAGCAGCTTTGGCGGCGGGGGGCGAGATACGCAGTATTTT
CASSFGGGGRDTQYF
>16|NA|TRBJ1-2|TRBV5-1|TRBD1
TGCGCCAGCAGCTTGAAGGGAGCAGGGGGCTTCTATGGCTACACCTTC
CASSLKGAGGFYGYTF
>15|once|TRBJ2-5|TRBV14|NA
TGTGCCAGCAGCCAAGATCGGGGAGGTTCGGAGACCCAGTACTTC
CASSQDRGGSETQYF
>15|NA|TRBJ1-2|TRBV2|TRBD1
TGTGCCAGCAGTGAGTGGACAGGGAGGAACTATGGCTACACCTTC
CASSEWTGRNYGYTF
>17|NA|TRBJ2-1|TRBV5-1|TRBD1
TGCGCCAGCAGCTTGTACCACAGGGGTAGCTCCTACAATGAGCAGTTCTTC
CASSLYHRGSSYNEQFF
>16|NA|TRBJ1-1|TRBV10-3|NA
TGTGCCATCAGTGAGTCTGGGCACGACAGGACCACTGAAGCTTTCTTT
CAISESGHDRTTEAFF
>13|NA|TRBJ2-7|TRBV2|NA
TGTGCCAGCGAAACAGCCAGCTCCTACGAGCAGTACTTC
CASETASSYEQYF
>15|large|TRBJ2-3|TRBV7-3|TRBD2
TGTGCCAGCAGCTTAACCAGCGGGGAGACAGATACGCAGTATTTT
CASSLTSGETDTQYF
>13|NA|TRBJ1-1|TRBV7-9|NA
TGTGCCAGCAGCTTGGCAGCGAACACTGAAGCTTTCTTT
CASSLAANTEAFF
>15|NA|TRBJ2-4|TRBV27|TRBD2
TGTGCCAGCAGTTCCCAGGGACTAGCGGTTCACATTCAGTACTTC
CASSSQGLAVHIQYF
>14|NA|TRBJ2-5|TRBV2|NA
TGTGCCAGCAGTGAAGCGCAGGTCGGGGAGACCCAGTACTTC
CASSEAQVGETQYF
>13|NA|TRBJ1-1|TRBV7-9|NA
TGTGCCAGCAGCTTTCAAGGGAACACTGAAGCTTTCTTT
CASSFQGNTEAFF
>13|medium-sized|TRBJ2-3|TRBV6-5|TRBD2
TGTGCCAGCAGGGGACTAGGGATCGATACGCAGTATTTT
CASRGLGIDTQYF
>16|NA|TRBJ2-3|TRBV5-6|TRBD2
TGTGCCAGCAGCTTGGAACTAGCGGGGGCCACAGATACGCAGTATTTT
CASSLELAGATDTQYF